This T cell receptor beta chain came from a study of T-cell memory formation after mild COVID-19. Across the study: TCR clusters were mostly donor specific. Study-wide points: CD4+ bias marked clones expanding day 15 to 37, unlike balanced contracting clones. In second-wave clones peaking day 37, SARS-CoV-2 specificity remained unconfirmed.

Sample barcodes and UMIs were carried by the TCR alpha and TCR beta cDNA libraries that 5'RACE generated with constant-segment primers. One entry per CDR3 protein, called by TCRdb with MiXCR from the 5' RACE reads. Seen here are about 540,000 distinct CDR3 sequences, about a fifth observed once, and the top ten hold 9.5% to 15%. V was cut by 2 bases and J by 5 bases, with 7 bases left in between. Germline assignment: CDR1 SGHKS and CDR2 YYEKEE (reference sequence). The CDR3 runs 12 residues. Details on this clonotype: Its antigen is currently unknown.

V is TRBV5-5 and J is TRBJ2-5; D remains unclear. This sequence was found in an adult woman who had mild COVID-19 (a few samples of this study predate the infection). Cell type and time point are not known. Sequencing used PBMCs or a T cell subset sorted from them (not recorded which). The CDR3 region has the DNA TGTGCCAGCAGCTTCATCGGGGAGACCCAGTACTTC. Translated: CASSFIGETQYF.